Listed here are 25 T cell receptor beta chains from one sample, sequenced in a study of tumor and adjacent non-tumor tissue in lung cancer (dated by TCRdb to 2016 to 2019). The library relied on multiplex PCR. Sequencing was carried out with an Illumina HiSeq 2500. TCRbeta libraries were constructed through three rounds of nested PCR with primers (Table S4) according to protocols modified from ARM-PCR. TCRdb trimmed the raw reads at Q25, called clones with MiXCR and kept productive beta chains. Under each unique CDR3 protein, matching rows form one entry showing the most common genes and DNA. The sample yields roughly 75,000 distinct CDR3 sequences; around four fifths were counted once. The ten largest clones represent roughly 12% of the sample. RNA was isolated from bulk, unsorted tissue, and RNA quality was assessed with a NanoDrop ND-1000 and an Agilent 2100. Sample: lung tumor tissue. The source is a woman between 50 and 59 years old with non-small cell lung cancer.

With respect to this clonotype: This may be a read error, as it is one base from a much larger clone. V is TRBV28 and J is TRBJ1-1; TRBD1 agrees at 9 bases. The CDR3 length is 18 residues. Looked up from germline, CDR1 is MDHEN and CDR2 is SYDVKM. V trimming: 1 base; J trimming: 4 bases; junction bases outside the gene matches: 13. The CDR3 here is CASSLSGSQGAGGTEAFF. CDR3 nucleotide sequence: TGTGCCAGCAGTTTATCGGGGTCACAGGGGGCGGGTGGCACTGAAGCTTTCTTT. Together with reference TRBV28 and TRBJ1-1, the CDR3 gives the full variable domain: DVKVTQSSRYLVKRTGEKVFLECVQDMDHENMFWYRQDPGLGLRLIYFSYDVKMKEKGDIPEGYSVSREKKERFSLILESASTNQTSMYLCASSLSGSQGAGGTEAFFGQGTRLTVV.

Concerning this clonotype itself: The junction shows a germline mismatch at one end, possibly a read error. The chain is built from TRBV6-6 and TRBJ2-7, with a weak D call TRBD1 (6 bases). The CDR3 has 14 amino acids. Germline CDR1 and CDR2: MNHNY and SVGAGI (reference sequence). The CDR3 DNA follows: TGTGCCAGCAGTTACTCTGAAGAGGGGGACGAGCAGTATTTC. Its translation is CASSYSEEGDEQYF.

Details on this clonotype: This CDR3 fails to terminate in the conserved phenylalanine or tryptophan, so it likely reflects a read error. The CDR3: CSSSPGGLAGVGGQFI. CDR3 sequence (DNA): TGTTCCAGCAGCCCAGGGGGGCTAGCGGGAGTAGGTGGGCAGTTCATC. The chain carries TRBV11-2 and TRBJ2-1; 10 bases fit TRBD2. Germline values: CDR1 SGHAT, CDR2 FQNNGV. The CDR3 is 16 amino acids.

As concerns this clonotype: The junction shows a germline mismatch at one end, possibly a read error. V gene TRBV11-3 combines with J gene TRBJ2-2; 11 bases match TRBD2. Germline V gene sequence: CDR1 SGHNT, CDR2 YENEEA. This CDR3 contains 14 residues. The CDR3 loop reads CTSSLAGGAGELFF. CDR3 sequence (DNA): TGTACCAGCAGCCTAGCGGGGGGCGCCGGGGAACTGTTTTTT. Variable domain in full (rest from reference TRBV11-3 and TRBJ2-2): EAGVVQSPRYKIIEKKQPVAFWCNPISGHNTLYWYLQNLGQGPELLIRYENEEAVDDSQLPKDRFSAERLKGVDSTLKIQPAELGDSAVYLCTSSLAGGAGELFFGEGSRLTVL.

On this clonotype itself: The CDR3 does not end in the conserved phenylalanine or tryptophan, so this is likely a read error. The gene calls are TRBV10-2 and TRBJ2-6, with TRBD1 identical over 9 bases. The length of the CDR3 is 16 residues. V was pared by 5 bases and J by 1 base, with 3 bases of the junction left unmatched. The germline gives CDR1 WSHSY, CDR2 SAAADI. CDR3 DNA: TGCGCCAGCAGTCCCGGGACAGGGTCTGGGGCCAACGTCCTGACTTTG. Translating it yields CASSPGTGSGANVLTL.

Notes on this clonotype: One junction end disagrees with the germline gene, perhaps due to a read error. The genes are TRBV9 and TRBJ1-1, with a weak D call TRBD1 (5 bases). Germline CDR1 reads SGDLS; CDR2 reads YYNGEE. The CDR3 spans 13 residues. The CDR3 region has the DNA TGTGTCAGCAGCGTAGCGAGGGGCACTGAAGCTTTCTTT. This codes for CVSSVARGTEAFF.

Comments on this clonotype: The junction shows a germline mismatch at one end, possibly a read error. This chain links TRBV6-1 with TRBJ2-6; no firm D call. This CDR3 region has 13 residues. CDR1 and CDR2 from the germline V gene are MNHNS and SASEGT. CDR3 sequence reads: CASWVTGANILTF. The CDR3 region has the DNA TGTGCCAGTTGGGTGACTGGAGCCAACATCCTGACTTTC.

Concerning this clonotype: A much larger clone lies one base from this, so it may be a read error. The chain uses TRBV28 and TRBJ2-1; D is possibly TRBD1 (6 bases). The CDR3 has 17 residues. V lost 6 bases to trimming and J lost 0 bases, with 18 bases between them. Germline assignment: CDR1 MDHEN and CDR2 SYDVKM. The CDR3 spells CASRLDHRVSSYNEQFF. The CDR3 DNA follows: TGTGCCAGCAGATTGGACCACAGGGTGAGCTCCTACAATGAGCAGTTCTTC.

This rearrangement joins TRBV9 to TRBJ1-1, with D tentatively TRBD1 (6 bases). V shed 0 bases and J shed 4 bases, with 10 bases lying between them. There are 14 residues in the CDR3. Germline assignment: CDR1 SGDLS and CDR2 YYNGEE. The CDR3 is CASSVGGGPTEAFF. CDR3 coding DNA: TGTGCCAGCAGCGTAGGAGGGGGGCCCACTGAAGCTTTCTTT.

Details on this clonotype: A much larger clone sits a single nucleotide away, making a read error possible. The genes are TRBV5-1 and TRBJ2-5, with D perhaps TRBD1 (5 bases). Trimming took 2 bases from V and 5 from J, leaving 25 bases between them. The CDR3 is 18 amino acids. Germline values: CDR1 SGHRS, CDR2 YFSETQ. The CDR3 region is CASSFVGRSLTKGETQYF. In DNA form, the CDR3 reads TGCGCCAGCAGCTTCGTTGGGCGTTCCCTCACCAAGGGGGAGACCCAGTACTTC.

This sequence joins TRBV6-5 and TRBJ2-3; D remains ambiguous. CDR3 length equals 13 residues. V dropped 9 bases and J dropped 6 bases, with 16 bases sitting between them. Germline CDR1 MNHEY, CDR2 SVGAGI. The DNA of the CDR3 is TGTGCCAGTAATCCCTCCTCGGAGGATACGCAGTATTTT. It yields the protein CASNPSSEDTQYF.

Comments on this clonotype: A read error may account for a junction end that differs from germline. The CDR3 spells CANSFPLARTMDTQYF. DNA for the CDR3: TGTGCCAACAGCTTCCCTCTAGCGAGGACTATGGATACGCAGTATTTT. V is TRBV7-2 and J is TRBJ2-3; a possible D gene is TRBD2 (6 bases). The CDR3 sequence is 16 residues long. The germline V gene encodes CDR1 SGHTA and CDR2 FQGNSA.

This clonotype showed up many times. The chain recombines TRBV5-1 with TRBJ2-1, with TRBD2 matching over 7 bases. V lost 5 bases to trimming and J lost 0 bases; unmatched junction nucleotides: 8. Per the germline V gene, CDR1 is SGHRS and CDR2 is YFSETQ. The CDR3 covers 16 residues. The CDR3 loop reads CASRLAGGSSYNEQFF. CDR3 nucleotides: TGCGCCAGCAGGCTAGCAGGCGGGAGCTCCTACAATGAGCAGTTCTTC. The full variable domain, rest sourced from reference TRBV5-1 and TRBJ2-1, is KAGVTQTPRYLIKTRGQQVTLSCSPISGHRSVSWYQQTPGQGLQFLFEYFSETQRNKGNFPGRFSGRQFSNSRSEMNVSTLELGDSALYLCASRLAGGSSYNEQFFGPGTRLTVL.

On this clonotype itself: This CDR3 fails to terminate in the conserved phenylalanine or tryptophan, so it likely reflects a read error. No DNA is shown, since the ends of the CDR3 on it are uncertain; the CDR3 is the one TCRdb lists. The chain employs TRBV11-3 and TRBJ2-2; the table's TRBD1 call for D was not verified on the DNA. Germline values: CDR1 SGHNT, CDR2 YENEEA. The CDR3 is 14 amino acids in total, end residues counted. CDR3 amino acids: CASSLTGGTGELLL.

In the case of this clonotype: Because the CDR3 is missing its conserved closing phenylalanine or tryptophan, this is likely a read error. The V call is TRBV11-3, the J call TRBJ2-7, with a tentative D call TRBD2 (6 bases). Per germline, CDR1 SGHNT and CDR2 YENEEA. CDR3 length equals 13 residues. The CDR3 nucleotides read TGTGGCAGCATCTTGAGGAGGGTCTACGAGCAGTACCTC. Its protein product is CGSILRRVYEQYL.

A note on this clonotype: A much larger clone differs by one base, so this may be a read error. The V gene is TRBV11-2, the J gene TRBJ2-1; no reliable D call. The V end lost 0 bases, the J end lost 7 bases, and 10 bases lay between the germline ends. The CDR3 consists of 14 residues. Germline CDR1 and CDR2: SGHAT and FQNNGV. The CDR3 DNA follows: TGTGCCAGCAGCTTAGAGGTGGCCGGTAATGAGCAGTTCTTC. It is translated as CASSLEVAGNEQFF.

As regards this clonotype: The junction departs from the called germline gene at one end, perhaps through a read error. This rearrangement joins TRBV6-5 to TRBJ2-3, with D possibly being TRBD2 (5 bases). The CDR3 loop spans 13 amino acids. Per germline, CDR1 MNHEY and CDR2 SVGAGI. The CDR3 DNA reads TGTACCAGGAGCAAACAAGCGGCAGATATGCAGTATTTT. This translates into CTRSKQAADMQYF.

About this clonotype: Given a much more abundant clone one base away, this may be a read error. The rearrangement uses TRBV7-2 and TRBJ2-7; the D is unclear. The CDR3 is 13 amino acids. Germline V lookup: CDR1 SGHTA, CDR2 FQGNSA. Deletions cut 5 bases from V and 6 bases from J, with 14 bases between. The CDR3 region is CASSPVLVGEQYF. The CDR3, as DNA: TGTGCCAGCAGCCCGGTGTTAGTCGGCGAGCAGTACTTC.

Concerning this clonotype: One end of the junction does not line up with germline, which may come from a read error. V is TRBV7-9 and J is TRBJ2-1; 8 nucleotides align to TRBD2. The CDR3 loop spans 16 amino acids. Germline V gene lookup returns CDR1 SEHNR and CDR2 FQNEAQ (reference sequence). The CDR3 region has the DNA TGTGCCTGCAGCTTAGGAGCGGGAGCCCTTGATAATGAGCAGTTCTTC. Its protein is CACSLGAGALDNEQFF.

The rearrangement joins TRBV6-6 to TRBJ2-7, with D perhaps matching TRBD2 (6 bases). Per germline, CDR1 MNHNY and CDR2 SVGAGI (reference sequence). V gave up 5 bases and J gave up 5 bases, with 16 bases separating them. The length of the CDR3 is 14 residues. The chain's CDR3 is CASSPWRDWNEQYF. The CDR3 DNA follows: TGTGCCAGCAGTCCTTGGCGGGATTGGAACGAGCAGTACTTC.

This clonotype was detected once. The chain is built from TRBV5-5 and TRBJ1-5; D call uncertain. The germline V gene has CDR1 SGHKS and CDR2 YYEKEE (reference sequence). This CDR3 is 15 amino acids long. Trimming removed 5 bases at V and 4 bases at J, with 16 bases between. Here the CDR3 DNA reads TGTGCCAGCAGGGTTAACCCGGAGCGGAATCAGCCCCAGCATTTT. This codes for CASRVNPERNQPQHF.

Regarding this clonotype: The junction shows a germline mismatch at one end, possibly a read error. The V and J genes are TRBV10-3 and TRBJ2-1; 7 positions agree with TRBD2. Germline-derived CDR1 and CDR2 are ENHRY and SYGVKD. The CDR3 spans 15 residues. CDR3 DNA sequence: TGTGCCATCAGTGAATCCCGGGGAGGGAACAATGTGCAGTTCTTC. Protein: CAISESRGGNNVQFF.

The chain combines TRBV28 with TRBJ2-2; no reliable D call. Germline V CDR1 and CDR2: MDHEN, SYDVKM. Between the trimmed V and J ends, which lost 4 bases and 7 bases, there was a span of 4 bases. The length of the CDR3 is 11 residues. CDR3 DNA sequence: TGTGCCAGCAGTTGGTACGGGGAGCTGTTTTTT. It translates to CASSWYGELFF.

Points on this clonotype: A read error may account for a junction end that differs from germline. The genes are TRBV11-2 and TRBJ2-2, with D hard to call. Germline loops: CDR1 SGHAT, CDR2 FQNNGV. The CDR3 has 13 amino acids. Written as DNA, the CDR3 is TGTGCCAGTAGCTTCAAGAACACCGTGGAGCTGTTTTTT. Translating it yields CASSFKNTVELFF.

A word on this clonotype: Sequence at one end of the junction differs from germline and may be a read error. The rearrangement links TRBV6-1 to TRBJ2-2; D gene ambiguous. Germline CDR1 reads MNHNS; CDR2 reads SASEGT. The CDR3 is 19 amino acids. CDR3 nucleotides: TGTGCCAGCACCGAGACAAGGCTTGGGAAGAACTTGAACACGGGGGAGCTGTTTTTT. It translates to CASTETRLGKNLNTGELFF.